This T cell receptor beta chain appears in the sequencing data of a study of blood T cells in healthy people across ages. The table lists this clonotype with a few counts. With a J-beta primer mix and a sample-barcoded 5' primer, a second PCR ran about 6 to 11 cycles. TCRdb reprocessed the 5' RACE reads with MiXCR, giving one entry per CDR3 protein. Of 730,000 or so distinct CDR3 sequences in the sample, approximately 39% are singletons; the top ten hold roughly 19%. Looked up from germline, CDR1 is MNHEY and CDR2 is SMNVEV (reference sequence). Trimming shortened V by 2 bases and J by 8 bases, and 19 bases separated the two germline ends. This CDR3 has 16 amino acids.

The source material was blood. The sequence was collected from a woman aged 60-75 years in good health. The V call is TRBV27, the J call TRBJ2-1; no firm D call. The CDR3 DNA is TGTGCCAGCAGTTTAAGGGTTGGGGAATTAGCATATGAGCAGTTCTTC. It yields the protein CASSLRVGELAYEQFF.